The 21 T cell receptor beta chains presented below share a single source sample, sequenced in a study of blood T cell repertoires in COVID-19. The assay was immunoSEQ multiplex PCR, and TCRdb's table has in-frame clones only and misses some. The repertoire holds about 150,000 clones, with more than 65% as singletons. Sequencing was performed on peripheral blood. The source of these receptors is a woman in her forties or fifties with acute or convalescent COVID-19.

A few counts support this clone. V usage is TRBV5-1 and J usage is TRBJ1-5; maybe TRBD1 (5 bases). The V and J ends lost 0 bases and 2 bases respectively, with 9 bases between them. The CDR3 length is 15 residues. Germline CDR1 SGHRS, CDR2 YFSETQ. The CDR3 DNA reads TGCGCCAGCAGCTTGGAGGGGATGGGCAATCAGCCCCAGCATTTT. Amino acids: CASSLEGMGNQPQHF. The full variable domain, with the rest looked up from reference TRBV5-1 and TRBJ1-5, is KAGVTQTPRYLIKTRGQQVTLSCSPISGHRSVSWYQQTPGQGLQFLFEYFSETQRNKGNFPGRFSGRQFSNSRSEMNVSTLELGDSALYLCASSLEGMGNQPQHFGDGTRLSIL.

The chain is built from TRBV5-6 and TRBJ2-3; no firm D call. The CDR3 covers 14 residues. Per germline, CDR1 SGHDT and CDR2 YYEEEE. Trimming left V 1 base short and J 5 bases short, with 11 bases between. The CDR3 loop is CASSLPESGDTQYF. CDR3 bases: TGTGCCAGCAGCTTGCCAGAATCTGGAGATACGCAGTATTTT. Full variable domain (rest looked up from reference TRBV5-6 and TRBJ2-3): DAGVTQSPTHLIKTRGQQVTLRCSPKSGHDTVSWYQQALGQGPQFIFQYYEEEERQRGNFPDRFSGHQFPNYSSELNVNALLLGDSALYLCASSLPESGDTQYFGPGTRLTVL.

V usage is TRBV5-5 and J usage is TRBJ1-5, with D possibly being TRBD1 (6 bases). Trimming left V 4 bases short and J 6 bases short, with 20 bases between. CDR3 length: 16 residues. The V gene's germline CDR1 is SGHKS and CDR2 YYEKEE (reference sequence). The CDR3 region has the DNA TGTGCCAGCAGCGGAACCGGGACACTTAGTGGTCAGCCCCAGCATTTT. Amino acids: CASSGTGTLSGQPQHF.

J is TRBJ2-6 and V is TRBV5-1; D ambiguous. Germline-derived CDR1 and CDR2 are SGHRS and YFSETQ. With 5 bases removed from V and 0 bases from J, the gap between germline ends came to 9 bases. CDR3 length equals 15 residues. CDR3 bases: TGCGCCAGCAGTTGGTCGGTCTCTGGGGCCAACGTCCTGACTTTC. It encodes CASSWSVSGANVLTF.

This clone was picked up one time. J is TRBJ2-5 and V is TRBV7-9; the D gene is possibly TRBD2 (7 bases). The germline V gene has CDR1 SEHNR and CDR2 FQNEAQ (reference sequence). The CDR3 runs to 15 residues. V was cut by 5 bases and J by 5 bases, with 18 bases left in between. The DNA of the CDR3 is TGTGCCAGCAGCCCGGGAGGAGGGGGTGGCGAGACCCAGTACTTC. This codes for CASSPGGGGGETQYF.

The chain combines TRBV4-3 with TRBJ2-1, with 12 nucleotides matching TRBD2. CDR1 LGHNA and CDR2 YSLEER come from the germline V gene. The CDR3 is made up of 15 amino acids. V was pared by 1 base and J by 7 bases, with 2 bases of the junction left unmatched. CDR3 sequence reads: CASSQASGRGNEQFF. The CDR3 region has the DNA TGCGCCAGCAGCCAAGCTAGCGGGAGGGGGAATGAGCAGTTCTTC.

The gene calls are TRBV24-1 and TRBJ2-5; 7 positions match TRBD2. The CDR3 is 15 residues long. Per the germline V gene, CDR1 is KGHDR and CDR2 is SFDVKD. With V trimmed by 0 bases and J by 5 bases, 5 bases remained unmatched. CDR3 residues: CATSDLRGDGETQYF. In DNA, the CDR3 is TGTGCCACCAGTGATTTGCGGGGGGACGGGGAGACCCAGTACTTC.

The rearrangement links TRBV11-2 to TRBJ2-7; D perhaps matches TRBD1 (5 bases). Germline loops: CDR1 SGHAT, CDR2 FQNNGV. This CDR3 is 15 amino acids long. The V end lost 5 bases, the J end lost 6 bases, and 20 bases lay between the germline ends. This chain's CDR3 is CASSPARRVNGEQYF. The CDR3 DNA reads as TGTGCCAGCAGCCCCGCACGCAGGGTTAATGGCGAGCAGTACTTC.

This chain joins TRBV14 and TRBJ1-2, with TRBD1 as a possible D gene (6 bases). CDR1 SGHDN and CDR2 FVKESK come from the germline V gene. The CDR3 consists of 14 residues. The germline V and J ends were trimmed by 4 bases and 7 bases, with 16 bases remaining between them. CDR3 sequence (DNA): TGTGCCAGCAGCCCGGCGGGGGGCGCCGGTGGCTACACCTTC. Translation gives CASSPAGGAGGYTF.

The chain joins TRBV7-2 to TRBJ2-3, with 7 bases lining up with TRBD2. The germline CDR1 and CDR2 sequences are SGHTA and FQGNSA. This CDR3 has 17 amino acids. The V segment lost 1 base and the J segment 2 bases; nucleotides outside the gene matches: 9. The CDR3 here is CASSLDSRDYFTDTQYF. CDR3 DNA sequence: TGTGCCAGCAGCTTAGACAGCCGGGACTATTTCACAGATACGCAGTATTTT.

A few counts support this clone. The V gene is TRBV19, the J gene TRBJ1-1, with D possibly TRBD1 on 6 matching bases. CDR1 is LNHDA and CDR2 is SQIVND in the germline V gene (reference sequence). With 3 bases removed from V and 2 bases from J, the gap between germline ends came to 13 bases. The CDR3 totals 15 residues. For the CDR3, the DNA is TGTGCCAGTAGTATTATGGGCAGGGGCAACACTGAAGCTTTCTTT. Translated: CASSIMGRGNTEAFF.

This chain connects TRBV9 to TRBJ1-4; 7 bases fit TRBD1. Germline CDR1 is SGDLS and CDR2 is YYNGEE. V shed 4 bases and J 3 bases; nucleotides not matched to a gene: 6. There are 15 residues in the CDR3. The CDR3 DNA reads as TGTGCCAGCAGCCCCCAGGGGGTACCTAATGAAAAACTGTTTTTT. Protein product: CASSPQGVPNEKLFF.

V and J are TRBV3-1 (or the pseudogene TRBV3-2) and TRBJ1-5; D possibly corresponds to TRBD1 (5 bases). The V and J ends lost 0 bases and 6 bases respectively, with 12 bases between them. This CDR3 region has 15 residues. Germline V CDR1 and CDR2: LGHDT, YNNKEL (reference sequence). CDR3 bases: TGTGCCAGCAGCCAAGATTCAGGGTACCGTCAGCCCCAGCATTTT. This gives the protein CASSQDSGYRQPQHF.

The CDR3 DNA follows: TGTGCCAGCAGTGGAAGTGGGGGGGGTTGGACAGATACGCAGTATTTT. It encodes CASSGSGGGWTDTQYF. This rearrangement joins TRBV2 to TRBJ2-3, with 7 bases identical to TRBD2. With V trimmed by 4 bases and J by 3 bases, 10 bases remained unmatched. CDR3 length: 16 residues. Germline lookup yields CDR1 SNHLY and CDR2 FYNNEI.

This clone was seen just once. The chain recombines TRBV25-1 with TRBJ2-1, with 9 nucleotides matching TRBD1. The length of the CDR3 is 14 residues. The V gene's germline CDR1 is MGHDK and CDR2 SYGVNS. After removal of 7 bases from V and 7 bases from J, the junction contained 8 bases not matched to a gene. CDR3 amino acids: CASTGTGLGNEQFF. The CDR3 coding sequence is TGTGCCAGCACCGGGACAGGGTTAGGGAATGAGCAGTTCTTC.

The chain combines TRBV29-1 with TRBJ1-2; D may be TRBD1 (6 bases). Germline CDR1 reads SQVTM; CDR2 reads ANQGSEA. There are 11 residues in the CDR3. Trimming took off 5 bases at V and 5 bases at J, with 9 bases between the two ends. The CDR3 region is CSVQTGYGYTF. In DNA, the CDR3 is TGCAGCGTTCAGACAGGTTATGGCTACACCTTC. The full variable domain, with the rest looked up from reference TRBV29-1 and TRBJ1-2, is SAVISQKPSRDICQRGTSLTIQCQVDSQVTMMFWYRQQPGQSLTLIATANQGSEATYESGFVIDKFPISRPNLTFSTLTVSNMSPEDSSIYLCSVQTGYGYTFGSGTRLTVV.

The DNA of the CDR3 is TGTGCCAGCAGCCTACCAGGGGGCGTGCAGTATGGCTACACCTTC. Translating it yields CASSLPGGVQYGYTF. The chain joins TRBV5-6 to TRBJ1-2; 8 nucleotides line up with TRBD1. The CDR3 sequence is 15 residues long. Germline V CDR1 and CDR2: SGHDT, YYEEEE. With 4 bases clipped from V and 5 bases from J, the junction kept 10 bases outside the gene matches.

The chain couples TRBV7-6 to TRBJ2-7; D perhaps matches TRBD1 (5 bases). The CDR3 has 15 residues. V lost 8 bases and J lost 0, with 17 bases in between. Germline V gene sequence: CDR1 SGHVS, CDR2 FNYEAQ. CDR3 amino acids: CASGNYRISSYEQYF. As DNA, the CDR3 is TGTGCCAGCGGCAATTACAGGATCAGCTCCTACGAGCAGTACTTC.

V and J are TRBV4-1 and TRBJ1-1; D perhaps matches TRBD1 (5 bases). Germline V gives CDR1 MGHRA, CDR2 YSYEKL. The V and J ends lost 2 bases and 4 bases respectively, with 14 bases between them. The CDR3 extends over 15 amino acids. In nucleotides, the CDR3 is TGCGCCAGCAGCCAAATGTGGGGGGAGATCACTGAAGCTTTCTTT. Translating gives CASSQMWGEITEAFF.

The rearrangement uses TRBV6-5 and TRBJ1-3; D call uncertain. CDR1 is MNHEY, CDR2 SVGAGI, per germline. This CDR3 has 15 amino acids. The germline V and J ends were trimmed by 5 bases and 7 bases, with 18 bases remaining between them. The CDR3 is CASSTDGRRKNTIYF. For the CDR3, the DNA is TGTGCCAGCAGTACCGACGGGAGGAGGAAGAACACCATATATTTT.

CDR3 region: CASSFASGGETQYF. CDR3 coding DNA: TGTGCCAGCAGCTTTGCTAGCGGGGGAGAGACCCAGTACTTC. J is TRBJ2-5 and V is TRBV7-2, with 10 bases that match TRBD2. The CDR3 has 14 amino acids. Germline CDR1 and CDR2: SGHTA and FQGNSA. Trimming cost V 3 bases and J 4 bases; bases outside gene matches: 2.